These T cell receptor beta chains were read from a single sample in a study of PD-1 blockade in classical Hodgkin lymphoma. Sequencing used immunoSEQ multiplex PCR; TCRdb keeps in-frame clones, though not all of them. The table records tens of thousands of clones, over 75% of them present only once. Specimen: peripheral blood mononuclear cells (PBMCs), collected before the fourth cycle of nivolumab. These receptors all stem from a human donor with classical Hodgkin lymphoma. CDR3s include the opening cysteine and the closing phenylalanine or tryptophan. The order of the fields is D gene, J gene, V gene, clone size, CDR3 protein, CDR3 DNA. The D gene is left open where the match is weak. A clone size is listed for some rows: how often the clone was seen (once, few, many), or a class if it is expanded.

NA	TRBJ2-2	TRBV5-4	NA	CASSPAPGDTGELFF	TGTGCCAGCAGCCCCGCCCCTGGTGACACCGGGGAGCTGTTTTTT
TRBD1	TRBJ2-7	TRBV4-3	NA	CASSQDGTGADEQYF	TGCGCCAGCAGCCAAGATGGTACAGGGGCTGACGAGCAGTACTTC
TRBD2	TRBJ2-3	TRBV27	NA	CASSPLYGGATDTQYF	TGTGCCAGCAGCCCGCTTTACGGGGGGGCCACAGATACGCAGTATTTT
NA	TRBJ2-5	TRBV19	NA	CASSDTAGQETQYF	TGTGCCAGTAGCGACACCGCTGGACAAGAGACCCAGTACTTC
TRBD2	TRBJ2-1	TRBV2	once	CASGTGTSGMDEQFF	TGTGCCAGCGGAACCGGGACTAGCGGCATGGATGAGCAGTTCTTC
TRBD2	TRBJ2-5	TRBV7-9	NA	CASSVGLAIIGETQYF	TGTGCCAGCAGCGTCGGACTAGCCATTATTGGGGAGACCCAGTACTTC
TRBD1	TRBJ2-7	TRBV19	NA	CASGQVAYEQYF	TGTGCCAGCGGACAGGTGGCCTACGAGCAGTACTTC
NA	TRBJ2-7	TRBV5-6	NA	CASSLGARREQYF	TGTGCCAGCAGCTTGGGCGCCAGGCGCGAGCAGTACTTC
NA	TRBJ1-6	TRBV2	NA	CASSVGAYNSPLHF	TGTGCCAGCAGTGTGGGGGCCTATAATTCACCCCTCCACTTT
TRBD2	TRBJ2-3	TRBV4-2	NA	CASSPRGAGGSTDTQYF	TGTGCCAGCAGCCCTCGGGGGGCGGGGGGCAGCACAGATACGCAGTATTTT
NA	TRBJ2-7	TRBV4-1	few	CASSQERQQYF	TGCGCCAGCAGCCAAGAGAGGCAGCAGTACTTC
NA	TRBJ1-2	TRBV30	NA	CAWSVRGLEGYTF	TGTGCCTGGAGTGTACGAGGTCTAGAAGGCTACACCTTC
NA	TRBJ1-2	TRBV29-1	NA	CSVEKAGRIYGYTF	TGCAGCGTTGAAAAGGCAGGGAGGATCTATGGCTACACCTTC
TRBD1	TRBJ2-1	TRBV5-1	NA	CASSLRQGGNEQFF	TGCGCCAGCAGCCTTAGACAGGGGGGGAATGAGCAGTTCTTC
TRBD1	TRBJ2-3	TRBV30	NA	CAWSQTGGGADTQYF	TGTGCCTGGAGTCAGACAGGGGGTGGTGCAGATACGCAGTATTTT
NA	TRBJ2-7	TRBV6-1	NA	CASSEVRGFYEQYF	TGTGCCAGCAGTGAGGTCCGGGGCTTCTACGAGCAGTACTTC
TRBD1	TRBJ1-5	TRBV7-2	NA	CASSFRTGGGQPQHF	TGTGCCAGCAGCTTTCGGACAGGGGGCGGTCAGCCCCAGCATTTT
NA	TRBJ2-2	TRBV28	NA	CASLVGAKTGELFF	TGTGCCAGCTTGGTAGGGGCGAAGACCGGGGAGCTGTTTTTT
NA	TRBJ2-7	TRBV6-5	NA	CASSAGGSYEQYF	TGTGCCAGCAGTGCCGGGGGCTCCTACGAGCAGTACTTC
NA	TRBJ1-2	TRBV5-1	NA	CASSGPIQGNYGYTF	TGCGCCAGCAGCGGCCCAATACAGGGAAACTATGGCTACACCTTC
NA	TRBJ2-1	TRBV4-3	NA	CASSQQRSYYNEQFF	TGCGCCAGCAGCCAACAGCGGTCTTATTACAATGAGCAGTTCTTC
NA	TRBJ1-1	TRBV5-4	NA	CASSLERLEAFF	TGTGCCAGCAGCTTGGAGCGGCTTGAAGCTTTCTTT
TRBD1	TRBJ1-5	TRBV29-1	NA	CSVGQGDGYSNQPQHF	TGCAGCGTAGGACAGGGGGATGGATATAGCAATCAGCCCCAGCATTTT
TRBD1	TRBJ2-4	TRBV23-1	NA	CASSYRWDRELLAKNIQYF	TGCGCCAGCAGTTACCGTTGGGACAGGGAGCTTCTAGCCAAAAACATTCAGTACTTC
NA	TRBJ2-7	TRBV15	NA	CATSRDAGPDYEQYF	TGTGCCACCAGCAGAGATGCGGGCCCCGACTACGAGCAGTACTTC
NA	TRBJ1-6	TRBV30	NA	CAWSAGTGGAPLHF	TGTGCCTGGAGTGCGGGGACGGGGGGAGCGCCCCTCCACTTT
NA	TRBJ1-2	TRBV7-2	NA	CASSRLGQKNYGYTF	TGTGCCAGCAGCCGGTTGGGGCAGAAGAACTATGGCTACACCTTC
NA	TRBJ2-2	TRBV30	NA	CAWSGGATGELFF	TGTGCCTGGAGTGGGGGGGCCACCGGGGAGCTGTTTTTT
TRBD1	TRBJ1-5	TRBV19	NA	CASSTNPLDRVGQPQHF	TGTGCCAGTAGCACCAATCCCCTGGACAGGGTCGGACAGCCCCAGCATTTT
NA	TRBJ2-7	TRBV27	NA	CASRVGLASEQYF	TGTGCCAGCAGGGTAGGCCTTGCCTCCGAGCAGTACTTC
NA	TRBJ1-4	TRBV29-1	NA	CSVVGQLGEKLFF	TGCAGCGTTGTGGGACAACTAGGTGAAAAACTGTTTTTT
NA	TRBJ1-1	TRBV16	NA	CASSPPGQENTEAFF	TGTGCCAGCAGCCCCCCGGGGCAGGAGAACACTGAAGCTTTCTTT
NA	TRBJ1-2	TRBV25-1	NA	CASSSLGIDGYTF	TGTGCCAGCAGTTCGTTGGGTATCGATGGCTACACCTTC
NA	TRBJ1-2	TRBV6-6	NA	CASSSKGREEDGYTF	TGTGCCAGCAGCTCTAAGGGCAGGGAAGAGGATGGCTACACCTTC
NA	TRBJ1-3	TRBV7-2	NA	CASSLRQGLSGNTIYF	TGTGCCAGCAGCTTAAGGCAGGGCCTCTCTGGAAACACCATATATTTT
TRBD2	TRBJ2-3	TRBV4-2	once	CASSQDRGGGTDTQYF	TGTGCCAGCAGCCAAGATCGGGGGGGTGGGACAGATACGCAGTATTTT
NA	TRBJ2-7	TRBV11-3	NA	CASSPLGPAYEQYF	TGTGCCAGCAGCCCCCTAGGGCCCGCCTACGAGCAGTACTTC
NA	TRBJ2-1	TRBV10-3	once	CAIDGQGRNEQFF	TGTGCCATAGATGGTCAGGGAAGGAATGAGCAGTTCTTC
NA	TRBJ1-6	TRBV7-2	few	CASSPQGQHFNSPLHF	TGTGCCAGCAGCCCCCAGGGACAACACTTTAATTCACCCCTCCACTTT
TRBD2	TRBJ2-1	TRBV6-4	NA	CASSPAGGPYNEQFF	TGTGCCAGCAGTCCCGCGGGGGGGCCCTACAATGAGCAGTTCTTC
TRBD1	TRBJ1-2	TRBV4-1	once	CASSQDGTGTGTHYGYTF	TGCGCCAGCAGCCAAGACGGGACAGGAACTGGAACCCACTATGGCTACACCTTC
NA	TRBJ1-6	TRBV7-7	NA	CASSPRVGRASSYNSPLHF	TGTGCCAGCAGCCCTAGAGTAGGTCGAGCGAGCTCCTATAATTCACCCCTCCACTTT
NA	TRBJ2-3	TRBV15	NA	CATSRQTYSTDTQYF	TGTGCCACCAGCAGACAGACCTATAGCACAGATACGCAGTATTTT
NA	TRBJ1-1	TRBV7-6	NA	CASSLVPEGNTEAFF	TGTGCCAGCAGCTTAGTTCCCGAAGGGAACACTGAAGCTTTCTTT
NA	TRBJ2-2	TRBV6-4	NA	CASSDSRHPWGTGELFF	TGTGCCAGCAGTGACTCGAGGCACCCCTGGGGGACCGGGGAGCTGTTTTTT
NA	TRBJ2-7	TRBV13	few	CASTAGRYEQYF	TGTGCCAGCACGGCAGGACGGTATGAGCAGTACTTC
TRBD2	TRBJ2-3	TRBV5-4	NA	CASSPGGSTDTQYF	TGTGCCAGCAGCCCGGGAGGAAGCACAGATACGCAGTATTTT
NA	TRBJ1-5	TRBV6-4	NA	CASRPSDGVNQPQHF	TGTGCCAGCAGGCCCTCGGATGGCGTCAATCAGCCCCAGCATTTT
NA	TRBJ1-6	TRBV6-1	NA	CASSEEVRGGRSPLHF	TGTGCCAGCAGTGAAGAAGTCAGGGGAGGAAGGTCACCCCTCCACTTT
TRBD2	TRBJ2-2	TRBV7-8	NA	CAHPGLAHTGELFF	TGTGCCCATCCGGGACTAGCACACACCGGGGAGCTGTTTTTT
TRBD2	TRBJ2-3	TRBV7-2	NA	CASRTSGGDTQYF	TGTGCCAGCAGGACTAGCGGGGGAGATACGCAGTATTTT
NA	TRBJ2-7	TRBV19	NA	CASSKGGWASEQYF	TGTGCCAGTAGTAAGGGCGGGTGGGCCTCCGAGCAGTACTTC
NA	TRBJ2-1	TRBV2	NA	CASSGAGKGRNEQFF	TGTGCCAGCAGTGGTGCTGGTAAGGGTAGGAATGAGCAGTTCTTC